One sample yielded the 21 T cell receptor beta chains listed below, sequenced in a study of blood T cell repertoires in COVID-19. The protocol was immunoSEQ multiplex PCR, while the TCRdb copy is restricted to in-frame clones and leaves out a portion. This table holds about 65,000 clones, roughly 80% found once. Sequenced: peripheral blood. The receptors derive from a human donor in a cohort sampled during active COVID-19.

The chain recombines TRBV4-1 with TRBJ1-5, with 7 bases aligning to TRBD1. Losses at the gene ends were 4 bases for V and 6 bases for J; bases not matched to a gene: 3. Germline V gene lookup returns CDR1 MGHRA and CDR2 YSYEKL. The CDR3 is made up of 13 amino acids. The chain's CDR3 is CASSPGGTQPQHF. For the CDR3, the DNA is TGCGCCAGCAGCCCAGGGGGTACTCAGCCCCAGCATTTT.

This clone was observed a few times. This chain connects TRBV7-9 to TRBJ2-7, with unresolved D. The CDR3 runs to 12 residues. V was shortened by 3 bases and J by 2 bases, with 5 bases between the two germline ends. CDR1 and CDR2 from the germline V gene are SEHNR and FQNEAQ (reference sequence). CDR3 in DNA: TGTGCCAGCAGCTTTGAGCCCTACGAGCAGTACTTC. Translation gives CASSFEPYEQYF.

The V call is TRBV19, the J call TRBJ1-4; D might be TRBD1 (6 bases). This CDR3 region has 15 residues. CDR1 and CDR2 (germline): LNHDA, SQIVND (reference sequence). Trimming removed 6 bases at V and 3 bases at J, with 14 bases between. CDR3 DNA sequence: TGTGCCAGTAGATCTCAGGGGATAGCTAATGAAAAACTGTTTTTT. Its translation is CASRSQGIANEKLFF.

The V call is TRBV5-4, the J call TRBJ2-3, with D perhaps matching TRBD1 (5 bases). In germline, CDR1 is SGHNT, CDR2 YYREEE (reference sequence). The CDR3 extends over 15 amino acids. V was shortened by 3 bases and J by 0 bases, with 11 bases between the two germline ends. The CDR3 protein is CASSSRQSSTDTQYF. The CDR3 region has the DNA TGTGCCAGCAGCTCCCGACAGAGTAGCACAGATACGCAGTATTTT. Combining the CDR3 with reference TRBV5-4 and TRBJ2-3 gives the whole variable domain ETGVTQSPTHLIKTRGQQVTLRCSSQSGHNTVSWYQQALGQGPQFIFQYYREEENGRGNFPPRFSGLQFPNYSSELNVNALELDDSALYLCASSSRQSSTDTQYFGPGTRLTVL.

The V and J genes are TRBV6-1 and TRBJ2-7, with D possibly TRBD1 on 6 matching bases. The CDR3 consists of 17 residues. The V and J ends lost 1 base and 0 bases respectively, with 16 bases between them. Germline V gives CDR1 MNHNS, CDR2 SASEGT. CDR3 in amino acids: CASSEVPPDRNSYEQYF. CDR3 nucleotides: TGTGCCAGCAGTGAAGTCCCCCCTGACAGGAACTCCTACGAGCAGTACTTC.

The CDR3 reads CAISTGTDLSTF. CDR3 bases: TGTGCCATCAGTACGGGGACAGACCTTAGCACCTTC. The rearrangement uses TRBV10-3 and TRBJ1-2; the match to TRBD1 covers 7 bases. The CDR3 has 12 residues. V lost 5 bases and J lost 13; bases outside the gene matches: 10. Germline CDR1 reads ENHRY; CDR2 reads SYGVKD.

This clone occurred a few times. This rearrangement joins TRBV7-2 to TRBJ1-6; TRBD1 matches at 11 bases. Germline assignment: CDR1 SGHTA and CDR2 FQGNSA. CDR3 size: 17 residues. The V and J ends lost 4 bases and 9 bases, in that order; junction bases with no gene match: 11. The CDR3 DNA follows: TGTGCCAGCAGCTCCACCTCTTCCGGGACAGGGGGTTCACCCCTCCACTTT. This gives the protein CASSSTSSGTGGSPLHF. The whole variable domain, filled in from reference TRBV7-2 and TRBJ1-6, reads GAGVSQSPSNKVTEKGKDVELRCDPISGHTALYWYRQSLGQGLEFLIYFQGNSAPDKSGLPSDRFSAERTGGSVSTLTIQRTQQEDSAVYLCASSSTSSGTGGSPLHFGNGTRLTVT.

V and J are TRBV9 and TRBJ2-7; 8 nucleotides line up with TRBD1. The CDR3 sequence is 14 residues long. V was clipped by 3 bases and J by 6 bases; unmatched bases: 8. Germline V CDR1 and CDR2: SGDLS, YYNGEE. The CDR3 here is CASSASQGASEQYF. In DNA form, the CDR3 reads TGTGCCAGCAGCGCTAGCCAGGGGGCGAGCGAGCAGTACTTC.

V is TRBV5-6 and J is TRBJ1-2, with D maybe TRBD1 (5 bases). Trimming removed 2 bases at V and 8 bases at J, with 19 bases between. Germline V gene lookup returns CDR1 SGHDT and CDR2 YYEEEE. This CDR3 has 15 amino acids. CDR3 DNA sequence: TGTGCCAGCAGCTTCCGGACCTACTCCAAGGGGGGCTACACCTTC. It specifies CASSFRTYSKGGYTF.

On this clone itself: The junction does not match germline at one end; this may be a read error. The CDR3 protein is CASSTGTGGEGFF. The CDR3 region has the DNA TGTGCCAGCAGTACCGGGACAGGGGGCGAAGGTTTCTTT. This chain connects TRBV28 to TRBJ1-1; 12 nucleotides match TRBD1. Germline-derived CDR1 and CDR2 are MDHEN and SYDVKM. The CDR3 is made up of 13 amino acids.

V usage is TRBV14 and J usage is TRBJ2-7, with TRBD1 as a possible D gene (5 bases). CDR3 length: 14 amino acids. Germline CDR1 and CDR2: SGHDN and FVKESK. The V end was cut by 2 bases, the J end by 6 bases, with 14 bases between. The CDR3 nucleotides are TGTGCCAGCAGCCAATCACAGGCCTTTGTCGAGCAGTACTTC. Translation: CASSQSQAFVEQYF.

The table lists this clone with a few counts. This sequence joins TRBV18 and TRBJ1-5; a possible D gene is TRBD1 (6 bases). The germline CDR1 and CDR2 sequences are KGHSH and LQKENI. This CDR3 is built from 14 residues. Trimming pared 3 bases from V and 2 bases from J, leaving 8 bases between. CDR3 in DNA: TGTGCCAGCTCACCCAGACAGGGCAATCAGCCCCAGCATTTT. Amino acids: CASSPRQGNQPQHF. Complete variable domain (other parts from reference TRBV18 and TRBJ1-5): NAGVMQNPRHLVRRRGQEARLRCSPMKGHSHVYWYRQLPEEGLKFMVYLQKENIIDESGMPKERFSAEFPKEGPSILRIQQVVRGDSAAYFCASSPRQGNQPQHFGDGTRLSIL.

CDR3 region: CASGAGANEKLFF. In nucleotides, the CDR3 is TGTGCTAGTGGTGCAGGGGCCAATGAAAAACTGTTTTTT. The chain is built from TRBV12-5 and TRBJ1-4; D is possibly TRBD1 (6 bases). This CDR3 has 13 amino acids. CDR1 is LGHNT and CDR2 is FRNRAP in the germline V gene. The V gene lost 5 bases and the J gene lost 5 bases, with 9 bases spanning the gap.

The rearrangement uses TRBV5-1 and TRBJ1-2; 7 bases align to TRBD1. J was trimmed by 5 bases and V by 0 bases; bases with no gene match: 13. The CDR3 extends over 17 amino acids. The germline CDR1 and CDR2 sequences are SGHRS and YFSETQ. The CDR3 region is CASSLDGSLGQTYGYTF. DNA of the CDR3: TGCGCCAGCAGCTTGGACGGCAGCCTGGGACAGACTTATGGCTACACCTTC. Drawing the rest from reference TRBV5-1 and TRBJ1-2, the complete variable domain is KAGVTQTPRYLIKTRGQQVTLSCSPISGHRSVSWYQQTPGQGLQFLFEYFSETQRNKGNFPGRFSGRQFSNSRSEMNVSTLELGDSALYLCASSLDGSLGQTYGYTFGSGTRLTVV.

The rearrangement links TRBV19 to TRBJ2-6; tentative D call: TRBD1 (5 bases). The CDR3 extends over 18 amino acids. Germline V gene data show CDR1 as LNHDA and CDR2 as SQIVND (reference sequence). Trimming removed 4 bases at V and 0 bases at J, with 16 bases between. The CDR3 region has the DNA TGTGCCAGTAGTAGAAGGAGACAGTCTAACTCTGGGGCCAACGTCCTGACTTTC. This sequence encodes CASSRRRQSNSGANVLTF.

This chain uses TRBV11-3 with TRBJ2-7; TRBD1 agrees at 8 bases. The CDR3 is 13 amino acids. Germline values: CDR1 SGHNT, CDR2 YENEEA. The J segment lost 6 bases and the V segment lost 4 bases, leaving 5 bases of the junction unmatched. CDR3 DNA: TGTGCCAGCAGCTCCGGACAGGGCATCGAGCAGTACTTC. This encodes CASSSGQGIEQYF.

The chain joins TRBV5-4 to TRBJ1-6; D is perhaps TRBD1 (6 bases). Trimming took 3 bases from V and 0 from J, leaving 13 bases between them. Looked up from germline, CDR1 is SGHNT and CDR2 is YYREEE (reference sequence). This CDR3 contains 17 residues. The CDR3, as DNA: TGTGCCAGCAGCTCCCGGGACAAGCACTCCTATAATTCACCCCTCCACTTT. This codes for CASSSRDKHSYNSPLHF. Supplemented by reference TRBV5-4 and TRBJ1-6, the full variable domain reads ETGVTQSPTHLIKTRGQQVTLRCSSQSGHNTVSWYQQALGQGPQFIFQYYREEENGRGNFPPRFSGLQFPNYSSELNVNALELDDSALYLCASSSRDKHSYNSPLHFGNGTRLTVT.

This clone was recorded once. The V and J genes are TRBV4-1 and TRBJ2-5, with 9 nucleotides matching TRBD2. The CDR3 has 19 amino acids. The V and J ends lost 0 bases and 5 bases, in that order; junction bases with no gene match: 16. CDR1 is MGHRA and CDR2 is YSYEKL in the germline V gene. CDR3 sequence: CASSQDHVGSGGRGETQYF. CDR3 in DNA: TGCGCCAGCAGCCAAGATCATGTCGGTAGCGGGGGCAGGGGGGAGACCCAGTACTTC.

The chain has TRBV10-3 and TRBJ1-6; 9 bases line up with TRBD1. With V trimmed by 2 bases and J by 0 bases, 8 bases remained unmatched. The CDR3 contains 19 residues. Germline CDR1 ENHRY, CDR2 SYGVKD. This CDR3 is CAISEVGTGYPSYNSPLHF. The CDR3 region has the DNA TGTGCCATCAGTGAGGTGGGGACAGGGTACCCCTCCTATAATTCACCCCTCCACTTT.

CDR3 loop: CASSSGGAHFETQYF. The CDR3 coding sequence is TGTGCCAGCAGTAGCGGGGGGGCTCATTTTGAGACCCAGTACTTC. V and J are TRBV5-4 and TRBJ2-5, with 11 positions matching TRBD2. V dropped 5 bases and J dropped 5; count of bases not matched to a gene: 8. The CDR3 is made up of 15 amino acids. Germline V CDR1 and CDR2: SGHNT, YYREEE (reference sequence).

In DNA form, the CDR3 reads TGCGCCAGCAGCCAAGATTTGAATCGCGACGAGCAGTACTTC. Protein sequence: CASSQDLNRDEQYF. This chain joins TRBV4-3 and TRBJ2-7; unclear D gene. This CDR3 region has 14 residues. Per germline, CDR1 LGHNA and CDR2 YSLEER. V lost 0 bases and J lost 5, with 11 bases in between.